The rows below give T cell receptor beta chains drawn from one sample of a study of blood T cell repertoires in COVID-19. TCRdb's copy holds only in-frame clones and misses some; the assay was immunoSEQ multiplex PCR. Of under 150,000 clones detected, around 87% appear once; the ten largest clones hold approximately 20%. The material sequenced was peripheral blood. The receptors derive from a woman between 50 and 59 years old who had recovered from COVID-19. The CDR3 runs from the conserved cysteine through the conserved F or W. Expanded clones are given a class, and other clones once, few, many or no size at all.

clone size: -
V gene: TRBV2
CDR3 protein: CASRETSWLTGELFF

clone size: -
V gene: TRBV5-8
CDR3 protein: CASSITGVDYGYTF

clone size: -
V gene: TRBV3-1/TRBV3-2
CDR3 protein: CASSLADGSEQFF

clone size: -
V gene: TRBV11-2
CDR3 protein: CASSPNRDSLQETQYF

clone size: -
V gene: TRBV6-1
CDR3 protein: CASSERRFGEQYF

clone size: -
V gene: TRBV6-5
CDR3 protein: CASSYKSGYEQYF

clone size: -
V gene: TRBV7-9
CDR3 protein: CASSFIPVARLYNEQFF

clone size: -
V gene: TRBV2
CDR3 protein: CASSEARTAYGYTF

clone size: -
V gene: TRBV9
CDR3 protein: CASSPRTGTFEETQYF

clone size: few
V gene: TRBV5-1
CDR3 protein: CASRLLPRNTDTQYF

clone size: once
V gene: TRBV5-8
CDR3 protein: CASSPGLLAGVSEQYF

clone size: -
V gene: TRBV2
CDR3 protein: CASSLIVSETGELFF

clone size: -
V gene: TRBV5-4
CDR3 protein: CASSLVASGAYEQYF

clone size: -
V gene: TRBV12-3/TRBV12-4
CDR3 protein: CASSMGEPQYF

clone size: -
V gene: TRBV4-2
CDR3 protein: CASSQALAGGFGSYEQYF

clone size: -
V gene: TRBV6-5
CDR3 protein: CASSYGGGTGFYF

clone size: -
V gene: TRBV5-1
CDR3 protein: CASRLDRPFNYGYTF

clone size: -
V gene: TRBV15
CDR3 protein: CATSRDGTSGSGANVLTF

clone size: -
V gene: TRBV14
CDR3 protein: CASSFAGLYSNQPQHF

clone size: -
V gene: TRBV7-2
CDR3 protein: CASSLGTSGRNEQFF

clone size: -
V gene: TRBV5-1
CDR3 protein: CASSLEGARVVEQYF

clone size: -
V gene: TRBV2
CDR3 protein: CASRYRGVMNTEAFF

clone size: -
V gene: TRBV7-9
CDR3 protein: CASSEGQGWDNEQFF

clone size: -
V gene: TRBV4-2
CDR3 protein: CASSTSINRGRGGDTEAFF

clone size: few
V gene: TRBV4-2
CDR3 protein: CASSQEHTDTQYF

clone size: -
V gene: TRBV19
CDR3 protein: CASSTLAGGAYEQYF

clone size: -
V gene: TRBV2
CDR3 protein: CASRRDRGLNTEAFF

clone size: -
V gene: TRBV19
CDR3 protein: CASTSGEYEQFF

clone size: -
V gene: TRBV19
CDR3 protein: CASSILGGGRSTQYF

clone size: -
V gene: TRBV5-1
CDR3 protein: CASSLGEGEGYTF

clone size: -
V gene: TRBV14
CDR3 protein: CASSLDRKETQYF

clone size: -
V gene: TRBV9
CDR3 protein: CASSAWRTDTQYF

clone size: -
V gene: TRBV9
CDR3 protein: CASSEGEETQYF

clone size: -
V gene: TRBV19
CDR3 protein: CASSIWTATGELFF

clone size: -
V gene: TRBV18
CDR3 protein: CASSPSAGTGGTDTQYF

clone size: medium-sized
V gene: TRBV6-2/TRBV6-3
CDR3 protein: CASSYSASGSYEQYF

clone size: -
V gene: TRBV20-1
CDR3 protein: CSASPGAWYEQYF

clone size: -
V gene: TRBV2
CDR3 protein: CASSEALTGRGSPLHF

clone size: -
V gene: TRBV5-6
CDR3 protein: CASSLVLAGGGTDTQYF

clone size: -
V gene: TRBV11-3
CDR3 protein: CASSSSDSYEQYF

clone size: -
V gene: TRBV29-1
CDR3 protein: CSVGQYTDTQYF

clone size: -
V gene: TRBV27
CDR3 protein: CASSPLGVLNEQFF

clone size: few
V gene: TRBV3-1/TRBV3-2
CDR3 protein: CASSQDLRGTASYEQYF

clone size: -
V gene: TRBV18
CDR3 protein: CASSVQNEQFF

clone size: -
V gene: TRBV10-2
CDR3 protein: CASNTGTGLTDTQYF

clone size: -
V gene: TRBV30
CDR3 protein: CAWRVYRGGNSPLHF

clone size: once
V gene: TRBV10-3
CDR3 protein: CAISIDRESSYGYTF

clone size: -
V gene: TRBV2
CDR3 protein: CASKGNRKDEQYF

clone size: -
V gene: TRBV18
CDR3 protein: CASSPRMGQTQYF

clone size: -
V gene: TRBV6-5
CDR3 protein: CASSYSGQNYGYTF

clone size: once
V gene: TRBV7-7
CDR3 protein: CASSLGPGGTNNEQFF

clone size: -
V gene: TRBV7-9
CDR3 protein: CASSFPGRVNTEAFF

clone size: -
V gene: TRBV9
CDR3 protein: CASSVGPAVSNQPQHF

clone size: -
V gene: TRBV6-5
CDR3 protein: CASSHDRGHEKLFF

clone size: -
V gene: TRBV30
CDR3 protein: CAWSVLGQTNTEAFF

clone size: -
V gene: TRBV15
CDR3 protein: CATSIQLSNYGYTF

clone size: -
V gene: TRBV9
CDR3 protein: CASSVDFRGSQYF

clone size: -
V gene: TRBV3-1/TRBV3-2
CDR3 protein: CASSHRIDRLSGNTIYF

clone size: -
V gene: TRBV5-1
CDR3 protein: CASSFNSGTDTQYF

clone size: -
V gene: TRBV7-9
CDR3 protein: CASGLQGRTEAFF